This T cell receptor beta chain came from a study of T cells in Graves' hyperthyroidism and ophthalmopathy (dated 2019 in TCRdb). In the study overall: Peripheral blood was sampled at the time of initial diagnosis, prior to any treatment. The paper describes TCR Vbeta CDR3 sequencing of 130 to 150 peripheral blood samples, made up of about 40 ophthalmopathy patients, 70 to 75 hyperthyroidism patients and 17 progressor patients. After sampling, hyperthyroidism patients received methimazole starting at 30 mg daily, and ophthalmopathy patients received high-dose intravenous methylprednisolone. The 75 to 100 discovery patients were divided at random into training and test sets in a 7:3 ratio. In about 6 Graves' hyperthyroidism patients, the study also compared T-cell repertoires from thyroid tissue with T-cell repertoires from blood. A discovery cohort of approximately 97 patients, approximately 45 with Graves' ophthalmopathy and about 58 with stable Graves' hyperthyroidism, was used to find distinguishing TCR V-J signatures. Prospective prediction of ophthalmopathy was tested in an independent validation cohort of 18 to 20 hyperthyroidism patients and 17 patients who later progressed to ophthalmopathy. The full study reports these points: In validation, progression to ophthalmopathy was predicted by the model with more than 65% sensitivity and around 76% specificity, a median of 6.5 months before onset. Blood samples also contained most of the expanded thyroid clonotypes (frequency above 0.001), which suggests that blood repertoires may reflect thyroid immune responses. Sample size was not statistically predetermined, and investigators were not blinded to group allocation. In cross-validation, a model built on a 13 V-J signature told ophthalmopathy apart from stable hyperthyroidism with 85% to 90% sensitivity and approximately 84% specificity, and in testing the same model reached 80%/75%.

Looking up the germline V gene (reference sequence) yields CDR1 LNHDA and CDR2 SQIVND. V is trimmed back by 7 bases and J by 2 bases, and the junction contains 11 bases that no gene match accounts for. The CDR3 numbers 16 residues from cysteine through phenylalanine. The retained sequence is limited to the CDR3, 48 bases, with the frame set at the first base. Amplification of TCR beta CDR3 regions was carried out from RNA transcripts. The first round of RT-PCR for the TCR CDR3 was performed with the HTBI primer set and the Qiagen OneStep RT-PCR kit. Libraries were constructed in a second round of multiplex PCR, after which size selection and purification were carried out. Paired-end sequencing of the libraries was performed with 100 bp reads on an Illumina HiSeq2000. Processing in the source paper ran as follows. Raw data were processed with SOAPnuke, discarding reads with adapters, uncalled bases, mean Phred below 15, or no exact constant-primer or identifier match. COPE v1.2.5 was used to merge high-quality paired reads, and clonotypes were defined as unique nucleotide sequences. MiTCR v1.1 was used to align clonotypes to the IMGT TRBV, TRBD and TRBJ reference segments. Analysis was restricted to V-J combinations with a frequency above 0.0001, which covered roughly 99% of repertoires. The TCS score was defined as the ratio of F50 (clonal expansion) to E x V (chaos), calculated using BLOSUM62-based TCRdist between CDR3 peptides within each V-J. Welch's t-statistics and random forest reduced around 550 V-J features to 10 to 15, which were used in a naive Bayes classifier (R e1071). TCRdb applied fastp at Q25 and MiXCR to the public reads, then kept only in-frame beta chains. When rows share a CDR3 protein, they turn into one entry using the most common DNA and genes. TCRdb assigned the V and J calls; the authors' analysis was not used. Within this sample are 500,000 to 750,000 distinct CDR3 sequences, with 11% to 15% of them counted one time only. The top ten hold roughly 7.1% of the sample.

This clonotype was seen a handful of times. What this receptor recognizes is not known. Base-call qualities are not available, and no considerably larger clone is one nucleotide away. In the ophthalmopathy patients, disease was moderately to severely active, with a Clinical Activity Score of 3 or more, a NOSPECS grade of 4 or more, and a duration of less than 3 months. The study excluded patients with uncontrolled infections, other autoimmune diseases, pregnancy or lactation. Clinical symptoms, serum thyroxine and TRAb, thyroid ultrasound, and orbital computed tomography formed the basis for the diagnoses. PBMCs were separated from about 10 ml of fresh peripheral blood using Ficoll-Paque density gradient centrifugation. Total RNA was extracted with Trizol reagent, and quality was checked on an Agilent 2100 Bioanalyzer.

Material for sequencing was blood. The V and J segments used are TRBV19 and TRBJ2-1; the junction holds 7 bases that match TRBD2. The source is a woman aged 18-30 years with Graves' ophthalmopathy. The DNA sequence follows: TGTGCCAGTACCACATTGGGAGGGCAGACCTACAATGAGCAGTTCTTC. The translation is CASTTLGGQTYNEQFF.